This is a list of T cell receptor beta chains from one sample in a study of CD4 T cells in relation to SARS-CoV-2 and coronaviruses. Here immunoSEQ multiplex PCR was the method, and the copy in TCRdb shows in-frame clones only, minus some. The sample carries about 38,000 clones, more than 75% recorded once. The sequenced material came from memory CD4+ T cells from PBMCs. The receptors shown here come from an adult with COVID-19. Both conserved end residues are part of each CDR3. The order of the fields is clone size, J gene, D gene, V gene, CDR3 protein, CDR3 DNA. The D gene is left open where the match is weak. Some rows mark clone size as missing; the rest say once, few, many or name a class of expanded clone.

>.|TRBJ2-1|TRBD2|TRBV5-4
CASSSGKLAPGNEQFF
TGTGCCAGCAGCTCAGGGAAACTAGCGCCGGGCAATGAGCAGTTCTTC
>.|TRBJ2-5|TRBD1|TRBV5-5
CASSLDRGRQETQYF
TGTGCCAGCAGCTTGGACAGGGGGCGGCAAGAGACCCAGTACTTC
>.|TRBJ2-7|.|TRBV6-5
CASNPGRDHEQYF
TGTGCCAGCAACCCGGGCAGGGACCACGAGCAGTACTTC
>.|TRBJ2-1|TRBD1|TRBV11-3
CASSFDGQGHNEQFF
TGTGCCAGCAGCTTCGACGGACAGGGCCACAATGAGCAGTTCTTC
>.|TRBJ2-1|.|TRBV5-1
CASSLDGSIYNEQFF
TGCGCCAGCAGCTTGGACGGGAGTATTTACAATGAGCAGTTCTTC
>.|TRBJ2-3|TRBD2|TRBV3-1/TRBV3-2
CASSQELAGVVDTQYF
TGTGCCAGCAGCCAGGAACTAGCGGGGGTGGTAGATACGCAGTATTTT
>few|TRBJ2-1|TRBD2|TRBV25-1
CASTKRGAREVEQFF
TGTGCCAGTACCAAGCGGGGGGCTAGAGAGGTGGAGCAGTTCTTC
>.|TRBJ1-5|.|TRBV7-8
CASSLRPLGNNQPQHF
TGTGCCAGCAGCTTAAGGCCTCTTGGGAATAATCAGCCCCAGCATTTT
>.|TRBJ1-4|.|TRBV28
CASSYTAYEKLFF
TGTGCCAGCAGCTACACCGCGTATGAAAAACTGTTTTTT
>.|TRBJ1-6|.|TRBV5-4
CASKRGQGYSPLHF
TGTGCCAGCAAGAGGGGCCAGGGTTATTCACCCCTCCACTTT
>.|TRBJ2-5|.|TRBV2
CASSGVGRGGQETQYF
TGTGCCAGCAGTGGAGTAGGCAGGGGAGGTCAAGAGACCCAGTACTTC
>once|TRBJ2-2|.|TRBV14
CASRQANTGELFF
TGTGCCAGCAGACAGGCGAACACCGGGGAGCTGTTTTTT
>.|TRBJ2-1|TRBD2|TRBV7-2
CASRLTSGGVSEQFF
TGTGCCAGCAGGCTAACTAGCGGGGGGGTTAGCGAGCAGTTCTTC
>.|TRBJ1-3|.|TRBV7-2
CASRVNHGGNTIYF
TGTGCCAGCAGGGTCAATCACGGTGGAAACACCATATATTTT
>.|TRBJ2-7|TRBD1|TRBV29-1
CSVKSDRSPYEQYF
TGCAGCGTTAAGTCGGACAGGTCCCCCTACGAGCAGTACTTC
>.|TRBJ2-2|.|TRBV7-3
CASSLTRDGVNTGELFF
TGTGCCAGCAGCTTAACTCGGGACGGAGTTAACACCGGGGAGCTGTTTTTT
>.|TRBJ2-4|.|TRBV18
CASSPRPGGGKAIIQYF
TGTGCCAGCTCACCCCGCCCCGGGGGCGGGAAGGCAATCATTCAGTACTTC
>.|TRBJ1-4|.|TRBV4-1
CASSQGVTTNENSFF
TGCGCCAGCAGCCAAGGGGTCACAACTAATGAAAATTCGTTTTTT
>.|TRBJ1-2|TRBD1|TRBV19
CASSIAGTGGYGYTF
TGTGCCAGTAGTATAGCCGGAACAGGGGGCTATGGCTACACCTTC
>.|TRBJ2-1|.|TRBV20-1
CSASVNNEQFF
TGCAGTGCTAGTGTAAACAATGAGCAGTTCTTC
>.|TRBJ2-3|TRBD2|TRBV19
CASSSSGGGSADTQYF
TGTGCCAGTAGTTCGAGCGGGGGGGGATCGGCAGATACGCAGTATTTT
>.|TRBJ2-7|TRBD1|TRBV2
CASSLQGATYEQYF
TGTGCCAGCAGTTTACAGGGGGCGACGTACGAGCAGTACTTC
>.|TRBJ2-5|TRBD2|TRBV5-1
CASSLWSGGGQETQYF
TGCGCCAGCAGCCTCTGGAGCGGGGGGGGACAAGAGACCCAGTACTTC
>.|TRBJ2-2|TRBD2|TRBV2
CASSERGGPTGELFF
TGTGCCAGCAGTGAACGGGGGGGGCCAACCGGGGAGCTGTTTTTT
>.|TRBJ2-5|TRBD2|TRBV19
CASSMERGKPQYF
TGTGCCAGTAGTATGGAGCGGGGCAAGCCCCAGTACTTC
>once|TRBJ1-4|.|TRBV11-2
CASSKGGQAGWEKLFF
TGTGCCAGCAGCAAAGGAGGGCAGGCAGGTTGGGAAAAACTGTTTTTT
>.|TRBJ2-1|.|TRBV25-1
CASSESPERAFNEQFF
TGTGCCAGCAGTGAATCTCCAGAGCGCGCCTTTAATGAGCAGTTCTTC
>.|TRBJ2-3|.|TRBV6-1
CASSEPGETDTQYF
TGTGCCAGCAGTGAACCAGGGGAGACAGATACGCAGTATTTT
>.|TRBJ2-7|.|TRBV18
CASSPRTGGQYF
TGTGCCAGCTCACCACGAACCGGCGGGCAGTACTTC
>.|TRBJ2-6|.|TRBV19
CASSISHSGANVLTF
TGTGCCAGTAGTATTTCTCACTCTGGGGCCAACGTCCTGACTTTC
>.|TRBJ2-5|TRBD1|TRBV6-5
CASMNGDLRGETQYF
TGTGCCAGCATGAATGGGGACCTCAGGGGGGAGACCCAGTACTTC
>.|TRBJ1-1|.|TRBV7-9
CASSLPPVNTEAFF
TGTGCCAGCAGCTTACCTCCGGTGAACACTGAAGCTTTCTTT
>.|TRBJ2-4|.|TRBV5-4
CASSEGGPAKNIQYF
TGTGCCAGCAGCGAGGGGGGTCCAGCCAAAAACATTCAGTACTTC
>.|TRBJ2-1|.|TRBV4-2
CASSPQTRWGAGFRNEQFF
TGTGCCAGCAGCCCGCAGACGCGGTGGGGGGCCGGATTTCGCAATGAGCAGTTCTTC
>.|TRBJ1-3|.|TRBV6-6
CASSPAGGIGSGNTIYF
TGTGCCAGCAGTCCCGCGGGGGGAATCGGATCTGGAAACACCATATATTTT
>.|TRBJ1-5|.|TRBV2
CASSAGEMYQPQHF
TGTGCCAGCAGCGCAGGGGAGATGTATCAGCCCCAGCATTTT
>.|TRBJ1-1|.|TRBV19
CASSIRDGDTEAFF
TGTGCCAGTAGTATTAGGGACGGAGACACTGAAGCTTTCTTT
>once|TRBJ2-5|.|TRBV20-1
CSARGGETQYF
TGCAGTGCTAGAGGGGGAGAGACCCAGTACTTC
>.|TRBJ2-4|TRBD2|TRBV3-1/TRBV3-2
CASSHLSGGLAKNIQYF
TGTGCCAGCAGCCACCTGAGCGGGGGCCTCGCCAAAAACATTCAGTACTTC
>.|TRBJ1-3|.|TRBV6-5
CASSPGRLRNTIYF
TGTGCCAGCAGCCCGGGCCGTCTAAGAAACACCATATATTTT
>.|TRBJ2-3|TRBD2|TRBV11-2
CASSQGLAGSSDTQYF
TGTGCCAGCAGCCAGGGACTAGCGGGGTCGTCCGATACGCAGTATTTT
>.|TRBJ1-4|.|TRBV18
CASSPLPRTNEKLFF
TGTGCCAGCTCACCACTTCCGCGTACTAATGAAAAACTGTTTTTT
>.|TRBJ2-3|TRBD2|TRBV2
CASSEGGGGNTQYF
TGTGCCAGCAGTGAAGGTGGCGGGGGGAATACGCAGTATTTT
>.|TRBJ1-1|TRBD1|TRBV5-1
CASSLTGENTEAFF
TGCGCCAGCAGCCTGACAGGGGAGAACACTGAAGCTTTCTTT
>.|TRBJ1-2|.|TRBV6-1
CASSEAWTATNYGYTF
TGTGCCAGCAGTGAAGCGTGGACAGCCACTAACTATGGCTACACCTTC
>.|TRBJ1-1|.|TRBV6-1
CASSEVGEAFF
TGTGCCAGCAGTGAAGTAGGGGAAGCTTTCTTT
>.|TRBJ2-3|.|TRBV9
CASSPDGRLADTQYF
TGTGCCAGCAGCCCCGACGGCCGGCTAGCGGATACGCAGTATTTT
>.|TRBJ2-5|TRBD2|TRBV7-8
CASSSLAGGLLQETQYF
TGTGCCAGCAGCTCGCTAGCGGGGGGGCTACTCCAAGAGACCCAGTACTTC
>.|TRBJ2-3|.|TRBV11-3
CASSLAGTYTDTQYF
TGTGCCAGCAGCTTGGCCGGGACATACACAGATACGCAGTATTTT
>.|TRBJ2-1|TRBD2|TRBV5-1
CASSSGLAGGNNEQFF
TGCGCCAGCAGCTCTGGACTAGCGGGGGGAAACAATGAGCAGTTCTTC
>.|TRBJ2-5|.|TRBV4-3
CASSQGIFMETQYF
TGCGCCAGCAGCCAAGGCATATTCATGGAGACCCAGTACTTC
>.|TRBJ2-3|TRBD1|TRBV28
CASSLVQGAYTQYF
TGTGCCAGCAGTTTAGTACAGGGGGCATATACGCAGTATTTT
>.|TRBJ2-5|.|TRBV6-1
CASSARDFGTEGETQYF
TGTGCCAGCAGTGCCCGGGACTTTGGGACCGAGGGGGAGACCCAGTACTTC
>.|TRBJ1-1|.|TRBV6-5
CASKFKGGNTEAFF
TGTGCCAGCAAGTTTAAGGGTGGTAACACTGAAGCTTTCTTT
>.|TRBJ1-1|.|TRBV11-2
CASSLAAGTNTEAFF
TGTGCCAGCAGCTTAGCGGCAGGGACGAACACTGAAGCTTTCTTT
>once|TRBJ1-2|TRBD1|TRBV7-9
CASSLTETGDGYTF
TGTGCCAGCAGCTTAACCGAGACAGGGGATGGCTACACCTTC
>.|TRBJ2-4|.|TRBV5-8
CASSLWQGKSKNIQYF
TGTGCCAGCAGCCTCTGGCAGGGCAAATCCAAAAACATTCAGTACTTC